This T cell receptor beta chain was found in a study of blood T cell repertoires in COVID-19. Produced via immunoSEQ multiplex PCR; TCRdb's table is partial and in-frame only. This sample has around 220,000 clones, with 80% found just once. The V gene lost 1 base and the J gene lost 2 bases, with 8 bases spanning the gap. The CDR3 length is 14 residues. Germline V CDR1 and CDR2: MNHEY, SMNVEV (reference sequence). Sequenced material: PBMCs or T cells enriched from blood (not recorded which). The rearrangement links TRBV27 to TRBJ2-5; a weak D match, TRBD2 (6 bases). The sequence came from a woman in her thirties or forties with acute COVID-19. CDR3 sequence (DNA): TGTGCCAGCAGTTTATACGGAGGGCAAGAGACCCAGTACTTC. It encodes CASSLYGGQETQYF.